The subject of this entry is one T cell receptor beta chain. In the original analysis: Amplification with reference gene primers provided the estimates of nucleated cell counts. The protocol was immunoSEQ multiplex PCR, while the TCRdb copy is restricted to in-frame clones and leaves out a portion. That table gives V, J and clone size, and the DNA gave D and trimming. Of 85,000 to 120,000 clones listed, approximately 80% are singletons. The data belong to a study of blood T cell repertoires in COVID-19. Patients from Seattle were sampled longitudinally, starting during active infection. Sequencing was done on a sample of peripheral blood. This clonotype was sampled from an elderly man with COVID-19, enrolled during active disease.

Here the CDR3 reads CATSDPGTSNYGYTF. CDR3 coding DNA: TGTGCCACCAGTGATCCCGGGACATCCAACTATGGCTACACCTTC. This chain links TRBV24-1 with TRBJ1-2, with a possible D match to TRBD1 (6 bases). Germline V gene lookup returns CDR1 KGHDR and CDR2 SFDVKD. This CDR3 has 15 amino acids. Trimming removed 3 bases at V and 2 bases at J, with 12 bases between.